Listed below are T cell receptor beta chains from one sample, sequenced in a study of blood T cell repertoires in COVID-19. The repertoire was sequenced with immunoSEQ multiplex PCR; TCRdb's copy has only in-frame clones and lacks some. The sample holds some 290,000 clones, 85% to 90% seen once. Sequenced material: peripheral blood. These receptors originate from a woman younger than 45 with COVID-19, enrolled during active disease. The CDR3 runs from the conserved cysteine through the conserved F or W. A D gene is named only where the DNA matches it firmly. Some rows mark clone size as missing; the rest say once, few, many or name a class of expanded clone.

>TRBV29-1|TRBJ2-1|TRBD1|-
TGCAGCGTTGAAAAGGGGGCAAGCGGCAATGAGCAGTTCTTC
CSVEKGASGNEQFF
>TRBV5-1|TRBJ2-7|TRBD2|-
TGCGCCAGCAGCTTTGCGGTAGGGACTACCTACGAGCAGTACTTC
CASSFAVGTTYEQYF
>TRBV6-5|TRBJ1-6|TRBD1|-
TGTGCCAGCAGTTATCAGGGGGCAGGGTCACCCCTCCACTTT
CASSYQGAGSPLHF
>TRBV5-1|TRBJ1-1|-|-
TGCGCCAGCAGAGGGGTAGGGAAAACTGAAGCTTTCTTT
CASRGVGKTEAFF
>TRBV9|TRBJ2-3|-|-
TGTGCCAGCAGCGTAGATCTCCGCACAGATACGCAGTATTTT
CASSVDLRTDTQYF
>TRBV25-1|TRBJ1-4|-|-
TGTGCCAGCAGTGCCCCGCCGGGTGAAAAACTGTTTTTT
CASSAPPGEKLFF
>TRBV12-2|TRBJ2-3|-|-
TGTGCAAGTCGCTTCGGACTAGCGCTTTGCACAGATACGCAGTATTTT
CASRFGLALCTDTQYF
>TRBV4-1|TRBJ1-4|TRBD1|-
TGCGCCAGCAGCGTCGGGACAGGGGGTGAAAAACTGTTTTTT
CASSVGTGGEKLFF
>TRBV19|TRBJ1-1|-|-
TGTGCCAGTAGCCCACAGGCGAACACTGAAGCTTTCTTT
CASSPQANTEAFF
>TRBV2|TRBJ1-5|-|-
TGTGCCAGCACCCTTAGACAGAGCAATCAGCCCCAGCATTTT
CASTLRQSNQPQHF
>TRBV30|TRBJ1-2|TRBD1|-
TGTGCCTGGTCTGGACAGGGGGCCCCTCTAGCCTGGTATGGCTACACCTTC
CAWSGQGAPLAWYGYTF
>TRBV5-4|TRBJ2-5|-|-
TGTGCTTATAAACCCGGAGGGGACCAAGAGACCCAGTACTTC
CAYKPGGDQETQYF
>TRBV29-1|TRBJ2-3|-|-
TGCAGCGTCGCGGGAACAGGCGTTACTAGCACAGATACGCAGTATTTT
CSVAGTGVTSTDTQYF
>TRBV25-1|TRBJ1-1|TRBD1|-
TGTGCCAGCAAATCGGGACAGCCGAACACTGAAGCTTTCTTT
CASKSGQPNTEAFF
>TRBV4-1|TRBJ1-4|-|-
TGCGCCAGCAGCCAAGGGGGCTTGACTAATGAAAAACTGTTTTTT
CASSQGGLTNEKLFF
>TRBV7-9|TRBJ1-4|-|-
TGTGCCAGCAGCCACCCGGAGGATGAAAAACTGTTTTTT
CASSHPEDEKLFF
>TRBV5-1|TRBJ1-1|-|-
TGCGCCAGCAGGGCAGGGGAGAACACTGAAGCTTTCTTT
CASRAGENTEAFF
>TRBV18|TRBJ2-3|TRBD2|-
TGTGCCAGCTCACCACCGACAGCGGGGCCTAGCACAGATACGCAGTATTTT
CASSPPTAGPSTDTQYF
>TRBV19|TRBJ2-1|-|-
TGTGCCAGTGACAATGGTATCCCCGGGGGACTCCTTGCTAATGAGCAGTTCTTC
CASDNGIPGGLLANEQFF
>TRBV6-6|TRBJ1-3|-|-
TGTGCCAGCAGTTACCGCGGCGCCTCTGGAAACACCATATATTTT
CASSYRGASGNTIYF
>TRBV18|TRBJ2-2|TRBD2|-
TGTGCCAGCTCCGCGGGACTAGCGGGGAACACCGGGGAGCTGTTTTTT
CASSAGLAGNTGELFF
>TRBV29-1|TRBJ1-3|-|-
TGCAGCGTTGTAATGAGCTCTGGAAACACCATATATTTT
CSVVMSSGNTIYF
>TRBV7-2|TRBJ1-1|-|-
TGTGCCAGCAGCCAGAACACTGAAGCTTTCTTT
CASSQNTEAFF
>TRBV19|TRBJ1-3|-|-
TGTGCCAGTTTGGATCCGGGATTCGGAAACACCATATATTTT
CASLDPGFGNTIYF
>TRBV7-2|TRBJ1-2|-|-
TGTGCCAGCAGCCTCTCGGGAGGTCCGGGGTATGGCTACACCTTC
CASSLSGGPGYGYTF
>TRBV15|TRBJ1-3|-|-
TGTGCCACCAGCAGAGGCTCGTTTTACCGGGATGCCTCTGGAAACACCATATATTTT
CATSRGSFYRDASGNTIYF
>TRBV2|TRBJ2-1|-|-
TGTGCCAGCACTACACCGACCGGGGAGATCTACAATGAGCAGTTCTTC
CASTTPTGEIYNEQFF
>TRBV7-2|TRBJ1-2|TRBD1|once
TGTGCCAGCAGCCTAAATGGACAGGGCGGCTATGGCTACACCTTC
CASSLNGQGGYGYTF
>TRBV11-3|TRBJ1-6|-|-
TGTGCCAGCAGCTTAGAAACAGGAGAACCCAGCTCCTATAATTCACCCCTCCACTTT
CASSLETGEPSSYNSPLHF
>TRBV18|TRBJ1-3|-|-
TGTGCCAGCTCACCGACAGGAACTGGAAACACCATATATTTT
CASSPTGTGNTIYF
>TRBV27|TRBJ1-2|-|-
TGTGCCAGCACCACGTGGGGAGTCTATGGCTACACCTTC
CASTTWGVYGYTF
>TRBV18|TRBJ1-2|-|-
TGTGCCAGCTCACCGGCGGCAGGGGAAGGCTACACCTTC
CASSPAAGEGYTF
>TRBV20-1|TRBJ1-5|TRBD1|-
TGCAGTGCTAGTAGTGGAGGGGGCAGGGAGCCCCAGCATTTT
CSASSGGGREPQHF
>TRBV28|TRBJ2-7|-|-
TGTGCCAGCATTAAGGAGGGAGTGGGTTACTTC
CASIKEGVGYF
>TRBV21-1|TRBJ1-5|-|few
TGTGCCAGCAGCAAAGATTATAGGACAGGGAATAGCAATCAGCCCCAGCATTTT
CASSKDYRTGNSNQPQHF
>TRBV6-5|TRBJ1-1|-|-
TGTGCCAGCACCCCGGACAGCTGGAACACTGAAGCTTTCTTT
CASTPDSWNTEAFF
>TRBV6-5|TRBJ2-7|-|-
TGTGCCAGCAGTTGGGGTCGTCAGGGGAACGAGCAGTACTTC
CASSWGRQGNEQYF
>TRBV4-1|TRBJ2-7|TRBD1|-
TGCGCCAGCAGCCAAGGGCAGGGGGCCGACGAGCAGTACTTC
CASSQGQGADEQYF
>TRBV19|TRBJ1-1|TRBD1|-
TGTGCCAGTAGTATAGCCCACAGGGGCACTGAAGCTTTCTTT
CASSIAHRGTEAFF
>TRBV25-1|TRBJ1-6|TRBD1|-
TGTGCCAGCAGTGACCCGGGACAGGGGACTTCACCCCTCCACTTT
CASSDPGQGTSPLHF
>TRBV6-5|TRBJ1-2|-|-
TGTGCCAGCAGTTCTCGTCAGGGCGGAATCTATGGCTACACCTTC
CASSSRQGGIYGYTF
>TRBV6-5|TRBJ2-1|TRBD1|once
TGTGCCAGCAGTTACGGGCGAACAGGGGGCTGGAATGAGCAGTTCTTC
CASSYGRTGGWNEQFF
>TRBV5-4|TRBJ2-1|-|-
TGTGCCAGCAGCTACCGGGGGTCAGGGAACTACAATGAGCAGTTCTTC
CASSYRGSGNYNEQFF
>TRBV5-1|TRBJ2-1|-|-
TGCGCCAGCAGCTCTACCGGGACATCCACCTACAATGAGCAGTTCTTC
CASSSTGTSTYNEQFF
>TRBV7-4|TRBJ1-2|-|-
TGTGCCAGCAGCTTAATGTACACCCAACTATGGGGCTACACCTTC
CASSLMYTQLWGYTF
>TRBV5-5|TRBJ2-5|TRBD2|-
TGTGCCAGCAGCTTTGGGGTAGCGGGGGGTCAAGAGACCCAGTACTTC
CASSFGVAGGQETQYF
>TRBV5-1|TRBJ1-1|TRBD1|few
TGCGCCAGCAGCGTTCGACAGGGTAACACTGAAGCTTTCTTT
CASSVRQGNTEAFF
>TRBV5-1|TRBJ1-5|TRBD1|-
TGCGCCAGCAGCTTCGACCCTCTACAGGGGCGAAATCAGCCCCAGCATTTT
CASSFDPLQGRNQPQHF
>TRBV7-2|TRBJ1-6|TRBD1|-
TGTGCCACCAGACAGGGGCTTATTGGACCCCTCCACTTT
CATRQGLIGPLHF
>TRBV27|TRBJ1-1|-|-
TGTGCCAGCAGTCCAAAGGGGCCCACTGAAGCTTTCTTT
CASSPKGPTEAFF
>TRBV28|TRBJ1-4|-|-
TGTGCCAGCAGTTCCCTGACAGAGCCCAATGAAAAACTGTTTTTT
CASSSLTEPNEKLFF
>TRBV18|TRBJ1-3|-|-
TGTGCCAGCTCGCCTACAGGGAGCTCTGGAAACACCATATATTTT
CASSPTGSSGNTIYF
>TRBV11-2|TRBJ1-5|-|-
TGTGCCAGCAGCTTAGCGGACAACGGACAGCCCCAGCATTTT
CASSLADNGQPQHF
>TRBV10-1|TRBJ2-2|-|-
TGCGCCAGCAGTGGAGGAGCGAACACCGGGGAGCTGTTTTTT
CASSGGANTGELFF
>TRBV11-2|TRBJ2-7|TRBD1|-
TGTGCCAGCACCTCGACAGGGGTCGAGCAGTACTTC
CASTSTGVEQYF
>TRBV19|TRBJ2-7|-|few
TGTGCCAGTAGTATAGATTCCGGGGTCTCCTACGAGCAGTACTTC
CASSIDSGVSYEQYF
>TRBV5-1|TRBJ2-7|-|-
TGCGCCAGCAGCTTGGGTTGGGCAGTTAGTGCCTTCTACGAGCAGTACTTC
CASSLGWAVSAFYEQYF